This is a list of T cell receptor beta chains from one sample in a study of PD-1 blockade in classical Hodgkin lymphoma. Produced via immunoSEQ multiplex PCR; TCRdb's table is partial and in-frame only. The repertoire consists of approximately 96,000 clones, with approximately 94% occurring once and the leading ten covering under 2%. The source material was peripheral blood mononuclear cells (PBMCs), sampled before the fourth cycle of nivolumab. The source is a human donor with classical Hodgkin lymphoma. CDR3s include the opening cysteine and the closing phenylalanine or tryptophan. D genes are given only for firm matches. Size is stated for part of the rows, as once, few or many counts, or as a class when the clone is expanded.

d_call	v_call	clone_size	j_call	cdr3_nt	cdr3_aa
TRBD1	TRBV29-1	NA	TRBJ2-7	TGCAGCGTTGTCTCGGGGACAGGCTCTTACGAGCAGTACTTC	CSVVSGTGSYEQYF
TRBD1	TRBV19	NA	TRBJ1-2	TGTGCCAGTAGTATAGACCTTCCGACAGGGGCTGGCCCTAACTATGGCTACACCTTC	CASSIDLPTGAGPNYGYTF
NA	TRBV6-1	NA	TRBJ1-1	TGTGCCAGCAGTTCGACAGGAGACTTAGGCGCTTTCTTT	CASSSTGDLGAFF
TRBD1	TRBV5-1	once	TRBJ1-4	TGCGCCAGCAGCTTGGATGGGACAGACGGTGAAAAACTGTTTTTT	CASSLDGTDGEKLFF
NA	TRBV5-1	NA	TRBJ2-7	TGCGCCAGCAGCTTGGAAGGATACGCCTACGAGCAGTACTTC	CASSLEGYAYEQYF
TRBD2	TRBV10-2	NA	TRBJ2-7	TGCGCCAGCAGGAACAGCGGGAGCAACTCCTACGAGCAGTACTTC	CASRNSGSNSYEQYF
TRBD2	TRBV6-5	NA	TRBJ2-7	TGTGCCAGCAGTTCCCTAGCGGGAGCAAGGTACGAGCAGTACTTC	CASSSLAGARYEQYF
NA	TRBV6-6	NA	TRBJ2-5	TGTGCCAGCAGTGTGGCTTCCCAAGAGACCCAGTACTTC	CASSVASQETQYF
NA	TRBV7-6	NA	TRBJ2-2	TGTGCCAGCAGCTTTTGGGGAAACACCGGGGAGCTGTTTTTT	CASSFWGNTGELFF
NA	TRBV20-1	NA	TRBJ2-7	TGCAGCGCCGGGCCCTACGAGCAGTACTTC	CSAGPYEQYF
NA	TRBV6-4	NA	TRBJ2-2	TGTGCCAGCAGTGAAGAGGGCACTATCAACACCGGGGAGCTGTTTTTT	CASSEEGTINTGELFF
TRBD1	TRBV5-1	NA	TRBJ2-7	TGCGCCAGCAGCAGACGACAGGGGGCCGACGAGCAGTACTTC	CASSRRQGADEQYF
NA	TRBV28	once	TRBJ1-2	TGTGCCAGCAGTTTATTGGGAGGTACAGGCGGCTACACCTTC	CASSLLGGTGGYTF
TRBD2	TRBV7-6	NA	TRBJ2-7	TGTGCCAGCAGCTTTAGACTAGCGGGAGGGAGCTCCTACGAGCAGTACTTC	CASSFRLAGGSSYEQYF
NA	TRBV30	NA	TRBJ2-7	TGTGCCTGGAGGTCCCAAGACAAAATCTACGAGCAGTACTTC	CAWRSQDKIYEQYF
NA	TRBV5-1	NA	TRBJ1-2	TGCGCCAGCAGCTTTTCGGGTGAAATCATCTATGGCTACACCTTC	CASSFSGEIIYGYTF
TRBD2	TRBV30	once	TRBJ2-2	TGTGCCTGGAGTGTATCTGGGACTAGCGGGAGGCACACCGGGGAGCTGTTTTTT	CAWSVSGTSGRHTGELFF
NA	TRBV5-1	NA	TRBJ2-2	TGCGCCAGCGCTTTGGGTAGCGGGAACACCGGGGAGCTGTTTTTT	CASALGSGNTGELFF
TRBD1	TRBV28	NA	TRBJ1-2	TGTGCCAGCGGGGGGGACAGCGCGACCTATGGCTACACCTTC	CASGGDSATYGYTF
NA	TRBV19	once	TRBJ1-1	TGTGCCAGTAGTCCCCACAGCGGACAGACCCACCGAGACACTGAAGCTTTCTTT	CASSPHSGQTHRDTEAFF
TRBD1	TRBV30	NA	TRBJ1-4	TGTGCCTGGAGGAATGACAGGGGGCCTACTAATGAAAAACTGTTTTTT	CAWRNDRGPTNEKLFF
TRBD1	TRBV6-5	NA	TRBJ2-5	TGTGCCAGCAGCCGAGGGCGGACAGGGGTGGCGACCCAGTACTTC	CASSRGRTGVATQYF
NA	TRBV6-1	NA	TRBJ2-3	TGTGCCAGCAGTGCTTTTAGGGGAGGCGGGACAGATACGCAGTATTTT	CASSAFRGGGTDTQYF
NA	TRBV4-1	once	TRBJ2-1	TGCGCCAGCAGCCAAGGTAGGGCTGGGGGGAGGTCCTACAATGAGCAGTTCTTC	CASSQGRAGGRSYNEQFF
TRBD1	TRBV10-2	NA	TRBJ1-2	TGCGCCAGCAAGGAGACAGGGAACTATGGCTACACCTTC	CASKETGNYGYTF
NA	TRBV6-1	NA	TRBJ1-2	TGTGCCAGCAGTGAAGTGGACACAGTTACCCCAACCTTC	CASSEVDTVTPTF
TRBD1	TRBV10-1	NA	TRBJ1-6	TGCGCCAGCAGTGAGCCAGTCTGCGTACAGGGGACCAATTCACCCCTCCACTTT	CASSEPVCVQGTNSPLHF
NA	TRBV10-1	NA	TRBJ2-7	TGCGCCAGCAGTGAGGGTCGGTGGGGAGACGAGCAGTACTTC	CASSEGRWGDEQYF
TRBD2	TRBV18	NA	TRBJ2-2	TGTGCCAGCTCACTCGGACTAGCGCCAAACACCGGGGAGCTGTTTTTT	CASSLGLAPNTGELFF
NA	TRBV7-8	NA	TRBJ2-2	TGTGCCAGCAGCTTAATCGGGGAGATGGGGGAGCTGTTTTTT	CASSLIGEMGELFF
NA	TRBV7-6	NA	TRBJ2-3	TGTGCCAGCAGCTTGCTAGCGAAGACAGATACGCAGTATTTT	CASSLLAKTDTQYF
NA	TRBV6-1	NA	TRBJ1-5	TGTGCCAGCAGTGAAGTCTACGGTACCAATCAGCCCCAGCATTTT	CASSEVYGTNQPQHF
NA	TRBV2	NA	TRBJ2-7	TGTGCCAGCACCCGACGGGACTCCTACGAGCAGTACTTC	CASTRRDSYEQYF